The subject of this entry is one TCR beta chain. Antigen specificity is unknown. This record belongs to a study of cytomegalovirus exposure and HLA in healthy donors. Whole-study findings and limits: Segments of the TCR beta V type were, in most cases, productive about 90% or about 30% of the time in an earlier analysis.

The primer mix had 60 Vbeta and 13 Jbeta primers. Some clones are missing from TCRdb's copy, which holds only in-frame ones; the method was immunoSEQ multiplex PCR. This listing includes about 110,000 clones. V dropped 6 bases and J dropped 4; count of bases not matched to a gene: 6. The CDR3 length is 15 residues. The germline gives CDR1 SNHLY, CDR2 FYNNEI. This receptor was taken from a man aged 25 to 40 in good health and CMV-seronegative. The sequenced sample consisted of PBMCs. The chain recombines TRBV2 with TRBJ2-3, with 11 nucleotides matching TRBD1. CDR3 in DNA: TGTGCCAGCAGGGCAGGACAGGGGGCCCCAGATACGCAGTATTTT. This translates into CASRAGQGAPDTQYF.